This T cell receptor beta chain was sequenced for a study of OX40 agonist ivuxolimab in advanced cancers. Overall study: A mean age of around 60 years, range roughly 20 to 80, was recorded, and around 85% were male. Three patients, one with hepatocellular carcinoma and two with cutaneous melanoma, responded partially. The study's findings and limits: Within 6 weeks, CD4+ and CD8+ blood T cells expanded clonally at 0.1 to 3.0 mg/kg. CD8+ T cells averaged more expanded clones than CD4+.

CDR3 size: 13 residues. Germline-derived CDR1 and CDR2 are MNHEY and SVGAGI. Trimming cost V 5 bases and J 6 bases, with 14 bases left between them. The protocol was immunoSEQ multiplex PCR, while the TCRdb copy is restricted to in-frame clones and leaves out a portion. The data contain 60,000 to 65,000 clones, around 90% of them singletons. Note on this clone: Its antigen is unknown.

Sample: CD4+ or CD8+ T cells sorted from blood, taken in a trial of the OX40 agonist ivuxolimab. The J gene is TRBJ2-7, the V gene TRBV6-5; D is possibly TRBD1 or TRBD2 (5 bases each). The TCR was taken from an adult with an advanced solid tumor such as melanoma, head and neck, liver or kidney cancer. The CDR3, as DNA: TGTGCCAGCAGTCCAGGGACGGTCGGCGAGCAGTACTTC. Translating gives CASSPGTVGEQYF.